This entry lists 31 T cell receptor beta chains sequenced from one sample in a study of blood T cell repertoires in COVID-19. Clones were read by immunoSEQ multiplex PCR, and TCRdb kept only the in-frame ones, dropping some. This table has around 430,000 clones, about 91% appearing once. Sequencing was done on a sample of peripheral blood. These TCRs come from a woman aged 50 to 60 with COVID-19, enrolled during active disease.

This chain uses TRBV3-1 (or the pseudogene TRBV3-2) with TRBJ1-1; 10 nucleotides agree with TRBD1. The CDR3 is made up of 14 amino acids. J gave up 8 bases and V 4 bases, and 7 bases lay outside the gene matches. Germline CDR1 and CDR2: LGHDT and YNNKEL (reference sequence). In DNA form, the CDR3 reads TGTGCCAGCAGCCCAACCGGGGGACAGGGGGAAGCTTTCTTT. This codes for CASSPTGGQGEAFF.

This chain uses TRBV2 with TRBJ1-2, with 7 nucleotides matching TRBD1. The V and J ends lost 6 bases and 0 bases, in that order; junction bases with no gene match: 10. Germline-derived CDR1 and CDR2 are SNHLY and FYNNEI. The CDR3 runs 16 residues. The CDR3: CASSHRDSGANYGYTF. CDR3 DNA sequence: TGTGCCAGCAGCCACCGGGACAGTGGGGCTAACTATGGCTACACCTTC. Variable domain in full (rest from reference TRBV2 and TRBJ1-2): EPEVTQTPSHQVTQMGQEVILRCVPISNHLYFYWYRQILGQKVEFLVSFYNNEISEKSEIFDDQFSVERPDGSNFTLKIRSTKLEDSAMYFCASSHRDSGANYGYTFGSGTRLTVV.

This clone was seen more than once but under ten times. The chain carries TRBV2 and TRBJ2-2; D not resolved. CDR1 SNHLY and CDR2 FYNNEI come from the germline V gene. CDR3 size: 12 residues. Between the trimmed V and J ends, which lost 6 bases and 6 bases, there was a span of 8 bases. The CDR3 loop reads CASRVEAGELFF. CDR3 coding DNA: TGTGCCAGCAGGGTTGAGGCCGGGGAGCTGTTTTTT.

V usage is TRBV5-1 and J usage is TRBJ2-1; 13 positions match TRBD2. The trim removed 4 bases at V and 7 bases at J, leaving 14 bases unmatched. In germline, CDR1 is SGHRS, CDR2 YFSETQ. The CDR3 consists of 18 residues. CDR3 nucleotides: TGCGCCAGCAGCAGGACTAGCGGGGGAGGAGGCAGTGGTAATGAGCAGTTCTTC. Translating it yields CASSRTSGGGGSGNEQFF.

This chain links TRBV11-1 with TRBJ2-3; perhaps TRBD1 as D (6 bases). The length of the CDR3 is 15 residues. The germline CDR1 and CDR2 sequences are SGHAT and FQDESV (reference sequence). Trimming took off 5 bases at V and 2 bases at J, with 14 bases between the two ends. In nucleotides, the CDR3 is TGTGCCAGCAGCCTAACAGGGCAGTCCACAGATACGCAGTATTTT. Its protein is CASSLTGQSTDTQYF.

J is TRBJ1-4 and V is TRBV10-3, with 8 positions matching TRBD1. The CDR3 length is 15 residues. V shed 5 bases and J 3 bases; nucleotides not matched to a gene: 5. Germline CDR1 reads ENHRY; CDR2 reads SYGVKD. In DNA form, the CDR3 reads TGTGCCATCAGTCCAGGGGGCCGAGCTAATGAAAAACTGTTTTTT. Translated: CAISPGGRANEKLFF.

The gene calls are TRBV11-3 and TRBJ2-1; D not resolved. The V gene lost 0 bases and the J gene lost 4 bases, with 4 bases spanning the gap. The germline gives CDR1 SGHNT, CDR2 YENEEA. The CDR3 covers 13 residues. CDR3 sequence reads: CASSLDRYNEQFF. CDR3 coding DNA: TGTGCCAGCAGCTTAGATCGGTACAATGAGCAGTTCTTC.

The chain has TRBV4-2 and TRBJ2-3; TRBD2 matches at 8 bases. CDR3 length equals 18 residues. V trimming: 0 bases; J trimming: 2 bases; junction bases outside the gene matches: 10. Germline V gene sequence: CDR1 LGHNA, CDR2 YNFKEQ. This CDR3 reads CASSQDRGSGGFTDTQYF. The CDR3 nucleotides are TGTGCCAGCAGCCAAGATAGGGGAAGCGGGGGCTTCACAGATACGCAGTATTTT.

Turning to this clone: The same CDR3 can be traced to other DNA sequences in this sample. The chain joins TRBV5-1 to TRBJ1-2; TRBD1 agrees at 9 bases. The CDR3 is 13 amino acids. V shed 4 bases, J shed 7 bases, and the junction held 5 bases outside the gene matches. Germline CDR1 and CDR2: SGHRS and YFSETQ. CDR3 region: CASSPGQGFGYTF. CDR3 coding DNA: TGCGCCAGCAGCCCCGGACAGGGGTTTGGCTACACCTTC.

This chain links TRBV3-1 (or the pseudogene TRBV3-2) with TRBJ2-7; a weak D match, TRBD1 (5 bases). Germline lookup yields CDR1 LGHDT and CDR2 YNNKEL (reference sequence). This CDR3 has 15 amino acids. The V end lost 0 bases, the J end lost 0 bases, and 9 bases lay between the germline ends. CDR3: CASSQDRVYSYEQYF. The CDR3, as DNA: TGTGCCAGCAGCCAAGACAGGGTATACTCCTACGAGCAGTACTTC.

This clone was counted a single time. The J gene is TRBJ2-3, the V gene TRBV24-1; D gene unclear. CDR3 size: 17 residues. The V end lost 4 bases, the J end lost 0 bases, and 16 bases lay between the germline ends. The V gene's germline CDR1 is KGHDR and CDR2 SFDVKD. CDR3 region: CATSDPRGADSTDTQYF. In DNA form, the CDR3 reads TGTGCCACCAGTGACCCTCGCGGCGCAGACAGCACAGATACGCAGTATTTT.

The chain has TRBV2 and TRBJ2-5, with 9 bases aligning to TRBD2. The CDR3 has 15 amino acids. With 8 bases clipped from V and 5 bases from J, the junction kept 12 bases outside the gene matches. Germline values: CDR1 SNHLY, CDR2 FYNNEI. The CDR3 DNA is TGTGCCAGCTTGAGGCTAGCGGGGCCCAGGGAGACCCAGTACTTC. Its protein product is CASLRLAGPRETQYF.

This clone has only a few counts. CDR3 loop: CASRDLAGVGEADTQYF. The CDR3 bases are TGTGCCAGCAGGGATCTAGCGGGGGTCGGGGAGGCAGATACGCAGTATTTT. V is TRBV3-1 (or the pseudogene TRBV3-2) and J is TRBJ2-3, with TRBD2 matching 10 bases. The germline gives CDR1 LGHDT, CDR2 YNNKEL (reference sequence). This CDR3 comprises 17 residues. V lost 6 bases and J lost 4; bases outside the gene matches: 13.

The chain couples TRBV21-1 to TRBJ1-1; TRBD1 is taken as the D call from the table, unchecked against the DNA. TRBV21-1 is a pseudogene. This CDR3 has 16 residues. The CDR3 bases are TGTGCCAGCAGCAAAGGGAGACAGGGAAAAGACACTGAAGCTTTCTTT. Its protein product is CASSKGRQGKDTEAFF.

The rearrangement joins TRBV6-6 to TRBJ1-2, with D tentatively TRBD1 (5 bases). V was shortened by 8 bases and J by 1 base, with 11 bases between the two germline ends. The CDR3 covers 13 residues. Germline CDR1 MNHNY, CDR2 SVGAGI (reference sequence). The CDR3 is CASWGEYNYGYTF. The DNA for the CDR3 is TGTGCCAGCTGGGGGGAATATAACTATGGCTACACCTTC.

J is TRBJ1-2 and V is TRBV5-1, with 9 bases that match TRBD1. V trimming: 2 bases; J trimming: 6 bases; junction bases outside the gene matches: 5. CDR1 SGHRS and CDR2 YFSETQ come from the germline V gene. This CDR3 spans 14 amino acids. DNA for the CDR3: TGCGCCAGCAGCTTCGGACAGGGGTATCATGGCTACACCTTC. It is translated as CASSFGQGYHGYTF.

This chain joins TRBV7-3 and TRBJ2-1, with 10 bases matching TRBD2. The CDR3 covers 15 residues. Trimming at V came to 5 bases and at J to 9 bases, leaving 10 bases not matched to a gene. The germline V gene has CDR1 SGHTA and CDR2 FQGTGA. The CDR3 region is CASSPSGGALGEQFF. The CDR3 bases are TGTGCCAGCAGCCCAAGCGGGGGGGCCCTAGGTGAGCAGTTCTTC.

The rearrangement joins TRBV5-5 to TRBJ1-5; 7 positions agree with TRBD1. After removal of 4 bases from V and 5 bases from J, the junction contained 6 bases not matched to a gene. Germline V lookup: CDR1 SGHKS, CDR2 YYEKEE (reference sequence). This CDR3 is 14 amino acids long. CDR3 protein: CASSHRDSDQPQHF. CDR3 bases: TGTGCCAGCAGCCACCGGGACAGCGATCAGCCCCAGCATTTT.

The chain employs TRBV30 and TRBJ2-7; perhaps TRBD2 as D (6 bases). The CDR3 contains 13 residues. Germline V gene data show CDR1 as GTSNPN and CDR2 as SVGIG (reference sequence). With 3 bases removed from V and 0 bases from J, the gap between germline ends came to 9 bases. The CDR3 DNA reads as TGTGCCTGGAGCCCCGGGGGCTCCTACGAGCAGTACTTC. This codes for CAWSPGGSYEQYF.

The gene calls are TRBV7-2 and TRBJ2-1; D is perhaps TRBD1 (5 bases). Trimming stripped 5 bases from V and 4 bases from J, with 15 bases between. The length of the CDR3 is 15 residues. Germline assignment: CDR1 SGHTA and CDR2 FQGNSA. The CDR3 here is CASSHDKGSYNEQFF. The CDR3 DNA is TGTGCCAGCAGCCACGACAAGGGGTCTTACAATGAGCAGTTCTTC.

The chain has TRBV3-1 (or the pseudogene TRBV3-2) and TRBJ2-7, with a possible D match to TRBD2 (6 bases). Germline CDR1 reads LGHDT; CDR2 reads YNNKEL (reference sequence). This CDR3 comprises 15 residues. V lost 3 bases and J 0 bases, leaving 12 bases between the germline ends. CDR3 in DNA: TGTGCCAGCAGCCAGGGGGACTTAAGCTCCTACGAGCAGTACTTC. Translating it yields CASSQGDLSSYEQYF.

This chain links TRBV19 with TRBJ1-4; TRBD1 is a possible D gene (5 bases). V lost 4 bases to trimming and J lost 8 bases, with 14 bases between them. Looked up from germline, CDR1 is LNHDA and CDR2 is SQIVND (reference sequence). The CDR3 covers 14 residues. CDR3 residues: CASSTRAGREKLFF. In DNA form, the CDR3 reads TGTGCCAGTAGTACAAGGGCAGGGCGGGAAAAACTGTTTTTT.

Points on this clone: Within the sample, other DNA sequences also encode this same CDR3. The chain employs TRBV29-1 and TRBJ1-1; 7 nucleotides agree with TRBD1. The J segment lost 1 base and the V segment lost 5 bases, leaving 4 bases of the junction unmatched. Germline CDR1 SQVTM, CDR2 ANQGSEA. The CDR3 length is 13 residues. The CDR3 sequence: CSVRTGQNTEAFF. The CDR3 DNA reads as TGCAGCGTTAGGACAGGACAGAACACTGAAGCTTTCTTT.

The CDR3 spells CASSRPGTGNGYTF. The CDR3, as DNA: TGTGCCAGCAGCCGTCCCGGGACAGGGAATGGCTACACCTTC. The gene calls are TRBV7-9 and TRBJ1-2, with 9 positions matching TRBD1. The junction had 7 bases not matched to a gene; V was cut back by 5 bases and J by 6 bases. From germline, CDR1 is SEHNR and CDR2 FQNEAQ (reference sequence). This CDR3 spans 14 amino acids.

The table lists this clone with a few counts. This chain joins TRBV5-1 and TRBJ1-3; maybe TRBD1 (5 bases). V was pared by 10 bases and J by 4 bases, with 12 bases between. The CDR3 is 12 amino acids. CDR1 SGHRS and CDR2 YFSETQ come from the germline V gene. The CDR3 DNA reads as TGCGCCTCCACGGACACCGGAAACACCATATATTTT. This codes for CASTDTGNTIYF. Based on the CDR3 plus reference TRBV5-1 and TRBJ1-3, the full variable domain is KAGVTQTPRYLIKTRGQQVTLSCSPISGHRSVSWYQQTPGQGLQFLFEYFSETQRNKGNFPGRFSGRQFSNSRSEMNVSTLELGDSALYLCASTDTGNTIYFGEGSWLTVV.

This sequence joins TRBV7-2 and TRBJ2-5, with D possibly TRBD2 on 5 matching bases. This CDR3 spans 15 amino acids. Germline values: CDR1 SGHTA, CDR2 FQGNSA. V lost 3 bases to trimming and J lost 4 bases, with 15 bases between them. CDR3 amino acids: CASSLVRMGRETQYF. CDR3 bases: TGTGCCAGCAGCTTGGTCCGGATGGGGAGAGAGACCCAGTACTTC.

The gene calls are TRBV28 and TRBJ2-1; 8 bases map to TRBD2. Germline CDR1 MDHEN, CDR2 SYDVKM. V trimming: 4 bases; J trimming: 1 base; junction bases outside the gene matches: 0. There are 14 residues in the CDR3. CDR3 nucleotide sequence: TGTGCCAGCAGTTCGGGGGGGTCCTACAATGAGCAGTTCTTC. It is translated as CASSSGGSYNEQFF.

The chain couples TRBV5-8 to TRBJ2-5, with D maybe TRBD2 (5 bases). Per germline, CDR1 SGHTS and CDR2 YDEGEE. The CDR3 has 19 residues. V gave up 2 bases and J gave up 2 bases, with 25 bases separating them. The CDR3 region is CASSLPAGIKSFFQETQYF. Written as DNA, the CDR3 is TGTGCCAGCAGCTTACCCGCCGGGATAAAGAGCTTTTTTCAAGAGACCCAGTACTTC.

The genes are TRBV7-9 and TRBJ2-7; 8 bases align to TRBD2. V dropped 5 bases and J dropped 6; count of bases not matched to a gene: 15. CDR1 SEHNR and CDR2 FQNEAQ come from the germline V gene (reference sequence). The CDR3 loop spans 16 amino acids. CDR3 sequence (DNA): TGTGCCAGCAGCGACCCTTGGGGAAGCGGGGGTCCCGAGCAGTACTTC. Protein sequence: CASSDPWGSGGPEQYF.

This clone was counted a few times. This rearrangement joins TRBV7-9 to TRBJ1-5, with 7 bases identical to TRBD1. The CDR3 sequence is 17 residues long. Germline lookup yields CDR1 SEHNR and CDR2 FQNEAQ (reference sequence). After removal of 1 base from V and 6 bases from J, the junction contained 12 bases not matched to a gene. The CDR3: CASSLVGGGGGGQPQHF. In DNA, the CDR3 is TGTGCCAGCAGCTTAGTCGGAGGCGGAGGGGGCGGTCAGCCCCAGCATTTT.

For the CDR3, the DNA is TGTGCCAGCAGCCCGGTTACAGGGGATGAGCAGTTCTTC. Its translation is CASSPVTGDEQFF. The rearrangement links TRBV11-2 to TRBJ2-1; 7 nucleotides match TRBD1. Trimming took 5 bases from V and 8 from J; bases not matched to a gene: 6. The CDR3 covers 13 residues. Germline assignment: CDR1 SGHAT and CDR2 FQNNGV.